This note documents a single T cell receptor beta chain sequence. Germline assignment: CDR1 ENHRY and CDR2 SYGVKD. The V gene lost 3 bases and the J gene lost 2 bases, with 14 bases spanning the gap. The CDR3 sequence is 16 residues long. This specimen comes from a study of blood T cell repertoires in COVID-19. Original processing methods: Researchers report that nucleated cell counts were estimated from reference gene primer amplification. Repertoires were generated with immunoSEQ multiplex PCR, while TCRdb's copy carries only in-frame clones and drops some. D and trimming come from the DNA, and the V and J calls and clone size come from that table. Here the sample spans some 74,000 clones, around 83% being singletons.

Sequenced sample: peripheral blood. The source is a man older than 75 with acute or convalescent COVID-19. V is TRBV10-3 and J is TRBJ1-5; D possibly corresponds to TRBD1 (6 bases). As DNA, the CDR3 is TGTGCCATCAGTGAATCAGGGGCTTGGGGCAATCAGCCCCAGCATTTT. It translates to CAISESGAWGNQPQHF.